This T cell receptor (beta chain) was sequenced in a study of cytomegalovirus exposure and HLA in healthy donors. On the study more broadly: Some 180 million T cells yielded approximately 110 million unique TCR beta sequences in earlier analysis.

Findings and caveats of the study: TCR beta chains associated with HLA were, in a later analysis, more clonally expanded than equally common others.

13 Jbeta primers and 60 Vbeta primers were used for the PCR. TCRdb keeps only in-frame clones here, not all; method: immunoSEQ multiplex PCR. This sample's clone table lists some 120,000 clones. Comment on this clone: The antigen is not known. Distinct nucleotide sequences in the sample also encode this CDR3.

Healthy bone marrow donors made up the cohort. There are 14 residues in the CDR3. CDR1 is SGHRS and CDR2 is YFSETQ in the germline V gene. The J segment lost 6 bases and the V segment lost 0 bases, leaving 5 bases of the junction unmatched. This TCR derives from a man younger than 35 in good health and CMV-seronegative. The V call is TRBV5-1, the J call TRBJ1-1; TRBD1 aligns across 7 bases. The sample consisted of PBMCs. DNA for the CDR3: TGCGCCAGCAGCTTGGGACAGGGAAGGGCTGAAGCTTTCTTT. Its translation is CASSLGQGRAEAFF.